The next 27 T cell receptor beta chains were all read from a single sample in a study of T cells and Merkel cell carcinoma outcomes. The assay was immunoSEQ multiplex PCR, and TCRdb's table has in-frame clones only and misses some. This sample yields under 20,000 clones, of which approximately 87% are seen a single time; around 8% belongs to the top ten. The specimen sequenced was tumor tissue from Merkel cell carcinoma. These receptors all come from a human donor with Merkel cell carcinoma.

The chain couples TRBV29-1 to TRBJ1-1; possible D gene TRBD1, 6 bases. The length of the CDR3 is 13 residues. V was cut by 6 bases and J by 1 base, with 12 bases left in between. Germline V gene lookup returns CDR1 SQVTM and CDR2 ANQGSEA. CDR3 residues: CSVRDTQNTEAFF. The DNA of the CDR3 is TGCAGCGTACGGGACACTCAGAACACTGAAGCTTTCTTT. Together with reference TRBV29-1 and TRBJ1-1, the CDR3 gives the full variable domain: SAVISQKPSRDICQRGTSLTIQCQVDSQVTMMFWYRQQPGQSLTLIATANQGSEATYESGFVIDKFPISRPNLTFSTLTVSNMSPEDSSIYLCSVRDTQNTEAFFGQGTRLTVV.

This chain joins TRBV6-5 and TRBJ2-3; possibly TRBD1 for D (6 bases). CDR1 and CDR2 (germline): MNHEY, SVGAGI. V was trimmed by 5 bases and J by 1 base, leaving 13 bases between them. The CDR3 spans 15 residues. The CDR3 reads CASSPRTAGTDTQYF. CDR3 DNA sequence: TGTGCCAGCAGTCCACGGACAGCAGGCACAGATACGCAGTATTTT.

The CDR3: CASREYRENTEAFF. CDR3 DNA: TGTGCCAGCAGAGAATACAGGGAGAACACTGAAGCTTTCTTT. The V and J genes are TRBV6-5 and TRBJ1-1; maybe TRBD1 (6 bases). Germline V gives CDR1 MNHEY, CDR2 SVGAGI. Trimming stripped 6 bases from V and 1 base from J, with 12 bases between. This CDR3 is built from 14 residues.

The chain employs TRBV29-1 and TRBJ1-2, with 7 positions matching TRBD1. The CDR3 sequence is 14 residues long. Per the germline V gene, CDR1 is SQVTM and CDR2 is ANQGSEA. V shed 5 bases and J 2 bases; nucleotides not matched to a gene: 8. The CDR3 DNA is TGCAGCGTTCAAGGGGGCCGAAACAACTATGGCTACACCTTC. Its protein product is CSVQGGRNNYGYTF. Looking up the rest from reference TRBV29-1 and TRBJ1-2 gives the full variable domain: SAVISQKPSRDICQRGTSLTIQCQVDSQVTMMFWYRQQPGQSLTLIATANQGSEATYESGFVIDKFPISRPNLTFSTLTVSNMSPEDSSIYLCSVQGGRNNYGYTFGSGTRLTVV.

This chain joins TRBV19 and TRBJ1-4; possible D gene TRBD1, 5 bases. The V end lost 5 bases, the J end lost 5 bases, and 15 bases lay between the germline ends. Germline values: CDR1 LNHDA, CDR2 SQIVND (reference sequence). The CDR3 totals 15 residues. The CDR3 region is CASSPARGGNEKLFF. The CDR3, as DNA: TGTGCCAGTAGTCCCGCAAGGGGCGGGAATGAAAAACTGTTTTTT.

The chain has TRBV6-1 and TRBJ2-5; no definite D call. The CDR3 covers 13 residues. Trimming pared 5 bases from V and 7 bases from J, leaving 14 bases between. In germline, CDR1 is MNHNS, CDR2 SASEGT. The CDR3 protein is CASSSNTVGTQYF. CDR3 nucleotide sequence: TGTGCCAGCAGTTCTAACACTGTGGGGACCCAGTACTTC.

The chain joins TRBV7-2 to TRBJ2-3; 12 bases are a match to TRBD2. The CDR3 consists of 14 residues. The V segment lost 9 bases and the J segment 2 bases; nucleotides outside the gene matches: 3. The germline CDR1 and CDR2 sequences are SGHTA and FQGNSA. The CDR3 DNA is TGTGCCAGTGGACTAGCGGGGAACACAGATACGCAGTATTTT. It encodes CASGLAGNTDTQYF. The whole variable domain, filled in from reference TRBV7-2 and TRBJ2-3, reads GAGVSQSPSNKVTEKGKDVELRCDPISGHTALYWYRQSLGQGLEFLIYFQGNSAPDKSGLPSDRFSAERTGGSVSTLTIQRTQQEDSAVYLCASGLAGNTDTQYFGPGTRLTVL.

The chain carries TRBV30 and TRBJ1-5; no clear D gene. CDR1 and CDR2 (germline): GTSNPN, SVGIG (reference sequence). Trimming removed 2 bases at V and 5 bases at J, with 10 bases between. The CDR3 covers 13 residues. The CDR3 DNA reads as TGTGCCTGGAGTCAGACCATTGATCAGCCCCAGCATTTT. Protein: CAWSQTIDQPQHF. Full variable domain (remainder filled in from reference TRBV30 and TRBJ1-5): SQTIHQWPATLVQPVGSPLSLECTVEGTSNPNLYWYRQAAGRGLQLLFYSVGIGQISSEVPQNLSASRPQDRQFILSSKKLLLSDSGFYLCAWSQTIDQPQHFGDGTRLSIL.

J is TRBJ2-7 and V is TRBV5-1; 12 bases map to TRBD2. Germline V gene sequence: CDR1 SGHRS, CDR2 YFSETQ. V lost 4 bases and J lost 5; bases outside the gene matches: 10. The CDR3 is made up of 16 amino acids. CDR3 protein: CASSPLAGGRQDEQYF. CDR3 in DNA: TGCGCCAGCAGCCCGCTAGCGGGGGGGCGTCAGGACGAGCAGTACTTC.

The rearrangement joins TRBV5-1 to TRBJ2-7; D unresolved. This CDR3 is built from 13 residues. CDR1 and CDR2 from the germline V gene are SGHRS and YFSETQ. V lost 0 bases, J lost 7 bases, and 11 bases lay in between. For the CDR3, the DNA is TGCGCCAGCAGCTTGGAGGGCCAAGGAGAGCAGTACTTC. This sequence encodes CASSLEGQGEQYF. Drawing the rest from reference TRBV5-1 and TRBJ2-7, the complete variable domain is KAGVTQTPRYLIKTRGQQVTLSCSPISGHRSVSWYQQTPGQGLQFLFEYFSETQRNKGNFPGRFSGRQFSNSRSEMNVSTLELGDSALYLCASSLEGQGEQYFGPGTRLTVT.

The J gene is TRBJ1-6, the V gene TRBV6-1; unclear D gene. Germline V gives CDR1 MNHNS, CDR2 SASEGT. Trimming took 2 bases from V and 8 from J, leaving 10 bases between them. The CDR3 totals 14 residues. CDR3: CASSEIGRHSPLHF. The CDR3 nucleotides are TGTGCCAGCAGTGAAATAGGCAGGCATTCACCCCTCCACTTT.

V gene TRBV5-1 combines with J gene TRBJ2-3; D remains ambiguous. Germline V lookup: CDR1 SGHRS, CDR2 YFSETQ. The V gene lost 0 bases and the J gene lost 1 base, with 9 bases spanning the gap. The CDR3 runs 15 residues. The CDR3, as DNA: TGCGCCAGCAGCTTGGAATCCTCCCGCACAGATACGCAGTATTTT. Its protein product is CASSLESSRTDTQYF.

This clone was found once. V gene TRBV6-1 combines with J gene TRBJ1-5; D gene unclear. The germline CDR1 and CDR2 sequences are MNHNS and SASEGT. V gave up 8 bases and J gave up 4 bases, with 12 bases separating them. The CDR3 is 13 amino acids. In nucleotides, the CDR3 is TGTGCCAGCGGCTCGCAGGAGAATCAGCCCCAGCATTTT. Its protein product is CASGSQENQPQHF.

Only one count was recorded for this clone. The chain links TRBV4-2 to TRBJ2-3, with D perhaps matching TRBD2 (7 bases). V lost 3 bases to trimming and J lost 3 bases, with 16 bases between them. Germline V lookup: CDR1 LGHNA, CDR2 YNFKEQ. The CDR3 loop spans 16 amino acids. CDR3 protein: CASSQRDRGGTDTQYF. The CDR3 bases are TGTGCCAGCAGCCAGAGGGATAGGGGGGGAACAGATACGCAGTATTTT.

This clone was recorded once. The chain carries TRBV18 and TRBJ1-1; tentative D call: TRBD1 (5 bases). CDR3 length: 14 amino acids. V was cut by 2 bases and J by 3 bases, with 10 bases left in between. Looked up from germline, CDR1 is KGHSH and CDR2 is LQKENI. CDR3 nucleotides: TGTGCCAGCTCACCAAGCAGGGAGGACACTGAAGCTTTCTTT. Amino acid sequence: CASSPSREDTEAFF. The variable domain in full, completed from reference TRBV18 and TRBJ1-1, reads NAGVMQNPRHLVRRRGQEARLRCSPMKGHSHVYWYRQLPEEGLKFMVYLQKENIIDESGMPKERFSAEFPKEGPSILRIQQVVRGDSAAYFCASSPSREDTEAFFGQGTRLTVV.

The CDR3 is CASSLTGSFNQPQHF. CDR3 bases: TGTGCCAGTAGCCTGACAGGGTCCTTCAATCAGCCCCAGCATTTT. The chain has TRBV19 and TRBJ1-5, with 7 nucleotides matching TRBD1. The V segment lost 6 bases and the J segment 3 bases; nucleotides outside the gene matches: 8. The CDR3 spans 15 residues. Looked up from germline, CDR1 is LNHDA and CDR2 is SQIVND (reference sequence).

The chain carries TRBV9 and TRBJ2-7, with a weak D call TRBD1 (6 bases). Germline assignment: CDR1 SGDLS and CDR2 YYNGEE. This CDR3 has 14 amino acids. V was pared by 0 bases and J by 6 bases, with 13 bases between. CDR3 region: CASSVVGAGSEQYF. The CDR3 nucleotides are TGTGCCAGCAGCGTAGTGGGGGCTGGAAGCGAGCAGTACTTC.

The chain is built from TRBV18 and TRBJ2-7; 8 nucleotides agree with TRBD1. The CDR3 runs 15 residues. V shed 3 bases and J 1 base; nucleotides not matched to a gene: 5. Germline V CDR1 and CDR2: KGHSH, LQKENI. This CDR3 reads CASSPYRDRSYEQYF. CDR3 bases: TGTGCCAGCTCACCTTACCGGGACAGGTCCTACGAGCAGTACTTC.

The chain carries TRBV5-6 and TRBJ1-3; tentatively, D is TRBD1 (5 bases). This CDR3 spans 16 amino acids. Germline V gene lookup returns CDR1 SGHDT and CDR2 YYEEEE. V dropped 0 bases and J dropped 2 bases, with 12 bases sitting between them. CDR3 protein: CASSLGPGEAGNTIYF. CDR3 coding DNA: TGTGCCAGCAGCTTGGGTCCGGGGGAGGCTGGAAACACCATATATTTT.

This clone was observed once. The chain employs TRBV11-2 and TRBJ1-1; unclear D gene. Deletions cut 3 bases from V and 0 bases from J, with 11 bases between. The CDR3 spans 15 residues. Germline V gives CDR1 SGHAT, CDR2 FQNNGV. In DNA, the CDR3 is TGTGCCAGCAGCTTCAACCCGGCCCTGAACACTGAAGCTTTCTTT. Protein sequence: CASSFNPALNTEAFF.

The V and J genes are TRBV7-2 and TRBJ1-2, with D tentatively TRBD1 (5 bases). Germline values: CDR1 SGHTA, CDR2 FQGNSA. The CDR3 length is 14 residues. The germline V and J ends were trimmed by 2 bases and 0 bases, with 7 bases remaining between them. CDR3 in amino acids: CASSLQTANYGYTF. The CDR3 DNA is TGTGCCAGCAGCTTACAGACAGCTAACTATGGCTACACCTTC.

V and J are TRBV11-3 and TRBJ2-3; D gene unclear. The CDR3 is made up of 14 amino acids. V was trimmed by 2 bases and J by 0 bases, leaving 6 bases between them. Germline V gene data show CDR1 as SGHNT and CDR2 as YENEEA. For the CDR3, the DNA is TGTGCCAGCAGCTTAAGCCGGAGCACAGATACGCAGTATTTT. The encoded protein is CASSLSRSTDTQYF. Combining the CDR3 with reference TRBV11-3 and TRBJ2-3 gives the whole variable domain EAGVVQSPRYKIIEKKQPVAFWCNPISGHNTLYWYLQNLGQGPELLIRYENEEAVDDSQLPKDRFSAERLKGVDSTLKIQPAELGDSAVYLCASSLSRSTDTQYFGPGTRLTVL.

The gene calls are TRBV5-1 and TRBJ1-4; D ambiguous. Trimming cost V 4 bases and J 5 bases, with 12 bases left between them. CDR1 is SGHRS and CDR2 is YFSETQ in the germline V gene. The CDR3 has 14 residues. The CDR3 reads CASSPTGRNEKLFF. The CDR3 nucleotides read TGCGCCAGCAGCCCGACGGGGAGGAATGAAAAACTGTTTTTT.

The CDR3 sequence: CASSLAGSQETQYF. CDR3 sequence (DNA): TGCGCCAGCAGCTTGGCGGGGAGTCAAGAGACCCAGTACTTC. V is TRBV5-1 and J is TRBJ2-5, with D maybe TRBD2 (5 bases). V was shortened by 0 bases and J by 2 bases, with 8 bases between the two germline ends. The CDR3 has 14 residues. CDR1 is SGHRS, CDR2 YFSETQ, per germline.

The chain couples TRBV4-2 to TRBJ2-5; 9 nucleotides line up with TRBD1. CDR1 is LGHNA, CDR2 YNFKEQ, per germline. The CDR3 spans 15 residues. Unmatched junction bases numbered 3, after V lost 3 bases and J lost 1 base. The CDR3 protein is CASSHGDRAQETQYF. The CDR3 nucleotides are TGTGCCAGCAGCCATGGGGACAGGGCCCAAGAGACCCAGTACTTC.

For the CDR3, the DNA is TGTGCCAGCAGCGTAGGGAACGGGGGGAAGGAGACCCAGTACTTC. This gives the protein CASSVGNGGKETQYF. The chain has TRBV9 and TRBJ2-5, with TRBD2 identical over 7 bases. J was trimmed by 5 bases and V by 0 bases; bases with no gene match: 7. CDR3 length: 15 residues. Germline V gene sequence: CDR1 SGDLS, CDR2 YYNGEE.

With regard to this clone: Mismatch with germline at one junction end may stem from a read error. The chain couples TRBV15 to TRBJ1-2, with D perhaps matching TRBD1 (6 bases). The CDR3 runs to 16 residues. Germline assignment: CDR1 LNHNV and CDR2 YYDKDF (reference sequence). CDR3 amino acids: CATSRDFTGPKYGYTF. Written as DNA, the CDR3 is TGTGCCACCAGCAGAGATTTCACAGGGCCTAAATATGGCTACACCTTC.